The 23 T cell receptor beta chains in this list originate from one sample, sequenced in a study of T cell repertoires in ileal Crohn's disease. Method: immunoSEQ multiplex PCR; TCRdb's copy keeps in-frame clones and lacks some. Of 5,000 or so clones listed, around 83% are singletons. Sequenced input: ileal tissue. These receptors were taken from an adult with Crohn's disease.

V gene TRBV28 combines with J gene TRBJ1-5, with D uncertain. Germline V CDR1 and CDR2: MDHEN, SYDVKM. There are 13 residues in the CDR3. V shed 5 bases and J shed 4 bases, with 9 bases lying between them. CDR3 coding DNA: TGTGCCAGCAGTGATTCAGGAAATCAGCCCCAGCATTTT. Translation: CASSDSGNQPQHF. Together with reference TRBV28 and TRBJ1-5, the CDR3 gives the full variable domain: DVKVTQSSRYLVKRTGEKVFLECVQDMDHENMFWYRQDPGLGLRLIYFSYDVKMKEKGDIPEGYSVSREKKERFSLILESASTNQTSMYLCASSDSGNQPQHFGDGTRLSIL.

The V and J genes are TRBV6-4 and TRBJ1-5, with D hard to call. Between the trimmed V and J ends, which lost 4 bases and 4 bases, there was a span of 8 bases. The CDR3 sequence is 13 residues long. Germline V gene sequence: CDR1 MRHNA, CDR2 SNTAGT. The CDR3 nucleotides read TGTGCCAGCAGTGCTACAGCTAATCAGCCCCAGCATTTT. As protein: CASSATANQPQHF.

The CDR3 DNA reads as TGTGCCTGGAGTGACCTGTGGGCAGAGACCCAGTACTTC. It translates to CAWSDLWAETQYF. The chain is built from TRBV30 and TRBJ2-5; D gene ambiguous. Germline CDR1 is GTSNPN and CDR2 is SVGIG (reference sequence). The CDR3 spans 13 residues. V lost 1 base and J 4 bases, leaving 10 bases between the germline ends. Full variable domain (outside the CDR3, taken from reference TRBV30 and TRBJ2-5): SQTIHQWPATLVQPVGSPLSLECTVEGTSNPNLYWYRQAAGRGLQLLFYSVGIGQISSEVPQNLSASRPQDRQFILSSKKLLLSDSGFYLCAWSDLWAETQYFGPGTRLLVL.

This rearrangement joins TRBV6-1 to TRBJ2-1; the D is unclear. Trimming shortened V by 0 bases and J by 4 bases, and 4 bases separated the two germline ends. Germline loops: CDR1 MNHNS, CDR2 SASEGT. The CDR3 extends over 13 amino acids. CDR3 nucleotide sequence: TGTGCCAGCAGTGAAGCAGAGTACAATGAGCAGTTCTTC. It specifies CASSEAEYNEQFF.

The gene calls are TRBV21-1 and TRBJ2-1; TRBD2 is the table's D call and was not checked against the DNA. TRBV21-1 constitutes a pseudogene. CDR3 length: 19 residues. The CDR3 loop is CASSKVGCSVAGSYNEQFF. CDR3 bases: TGTGCCAGCAGCAAAGTCGGGTGTTCGGTAGCGGGCTCCTACAATGAGCAGTTCTTC.

V usage is TRBV19 and J usage is TRBJ1-2; D is undetermined. CDR3 size: 15 residues. Germline loops: CDR1 LNHDA, CDR2 SQIVND (reference sequence). V was shortened by 7 bases and J by 0 bases, with 15 bases between the two germline ends. CDR3 sequence reads: CASTTAPRANYGYTF. The CDR3 DNA sequence: TGTGCCAGTACAACAGCTCCAAGAGCTAACTATGGCTACACCTTC. The entire variable domain, with the rest obtained from reference TRBV19 and TRBJ1-2, is as follows: DGGITQSPKYLFRKEGQNVTLSCEQNLNHDAMYWYRQDPGQGLRLIYYSQIVNDFQKGDIAEGYSVSREKKESFPLTVTSAQKNPTAFYLCASTTAPRANYGYTFGSGTRLTVV.

The genes are TRBV10-3 and TRBJ1-2, with 9 bases fitting TRBD1. CDR1 is ENHRY and CDR2 is SYGVKD in the germline V gene. The trim removed 11 bases at V and 4 bases at J, leaving 11 bases unmatched. CDR3 length equals 14 residues. This CDR3 is CALSQDRGAYGYTF. As DNA, the CDR3 is TGTGCCCTAAGTCAGGACAGGGGTGCCTATGGCTACACCTTC.

The chain couples TRBV12-5 to TRBJ1-1, with a tentative D call TRBD1 (5 bases). CDR3 length: 16 amino acids. With 6 bases removed from V and 4 bases from J, the gap between germline ends came to 21 bases. CDR1 LGHNT and CDR2 FRNRAP come from the germline V gene. The CDR3 coding sequence is TGTGCTAGTGGAAAAGGGGAGGGCAACGGGGGCACTGAAGCTTTCTTT. Translating gives CASGKGEGNGGTEAFF.

The gene calls are TRBV6-5 and TRBJ1-1; TRBD1 might be the D (5 bases). The ends were cut back, 2 bases at V and 1 base at J, with 11 bases in the middle. Germline CDR1 MNHEY, CDR2 SVGAGI. This CDR3 is 15 amino acids long. The CDR3 nucleotides are TGTGCCAGCAGTTACCTTAGGGGTGCGAACACTGAAGCTTTCTTT. It encodes CASSYLRGANTEAFF.

The CDR3 loop reads CASSEEPGSVIETQYF. CDR3 DNA: TGTGCCAGCAGTGAAGAGCCAGGATCCGTCATAGAGACCCAGTACTTC. The chain recombines TRBV6-1 with TRBJ2-5, with D hard to call. The CDR3 has 16 amino acids. Germline-derived CDR1 and CDR2 are MNHNS and SASEGT. Trimming stripped 1 base from V and 4 bases from J, with 16 bases between.

This chain uses TRBV4-2 with TRBJ1-5; D not certain. Germline values: CDR1 LGHNA, CDR2 YNFKEQ. The CDR3 covers 15 residues. V was pared by 0 bases and J by 6 bases, with 12 bases between. CDR3 coding DNA: TGTGCCAGCAGCCAAGAGGCAGGAGGCGGTCAGCCCCAGCATTTT. Its protein is CASSQEAGGGQPQHF.

The chain carries TRBV28 and TRBJ1-2; D uncertain. Trimming took 7 bases from V and 2 from J, leaving 17 bases between them. The CDR3 contains 15 residues. Germline V CDR1 and CDR2: MDHEN, SYDVKM. The DNA of the CDR3 is TGTGCCAGCACCTCTACGCCAGGATACAACTATGGCTACACCTTC. Translating gives CASTSTPGYNYGYTF.

V usage is TRBV10-1 and J usage is TRBJ2-7; 10 bases match TRBD2. Germline V lookup: CDR1 WNHNN, CDR2 SYGVQD (reference sequence). This CDR3 contains 16 residues. Unmatched junction bases numbered 9, after V lost 2 bases and J lost 5 bases. The chain's CDR3 is CASSETKRGGSHEQYF. CDR3 nucleotide sequence: TGCGCCAGCAGTGAGACAAAGCGGGGGGGCAGCCACGAGCAGTACTTC.

This clone was counted a few times. The V call is TRBV25-1, the J call TRBJ1-1, with D perhaps matching TRBD1 (5 bases). Deletions cut 4 bases from V and 1 base from J, with 7 bases between. This CDR3 has 13 residues. Germline V gene lookup returns CDR1 MGHDK and CDR2 SYGVNS. The CDR3 is CASSGQGNTEAFF. The CDR3 DNA is TGTGCCAGCAGTGGCCAGGGGAACACTGAAGCTTTCTTT.

This chain links TRBV10-3 with TRBJ2-7, with 7 bases lining up with TRBD1. Germline-derived CDR1 and CDR2 are ENHRY and SYGVKD. Trimming at V came to 3 bases and at J to 1 base, leaving 6 bases not matched to a gene. The CDR3 covers 15 residues. In DNA, the CDR3 is TGTGCCATCAGTGACCCGGGACAGTCATCCTACGAGCAGTACTTC. As protein: CAISDPGQSSYEQYF.

V usage is TRBV18 and J usage is TRBJ1-6; possible D gene TRBD1, 5 bases. Trimming removed 3 bases from V and 6 bases from J, with 12 bases in between. The germline V gene encodes CDR1 KGHSH and CDR2 LQKENI. CDR3 size: 15 residues. The CDR3 loop is CASSPPQGFNSPLHF. CDR3 DNA: TGTGCCAGCTCACCGCCCCAGGGCTTTAATTCACCCCTCCACTTT.

V is TRBV29-1 and J is TRBJ2-5; no reliable D call. CDR1 SQVTM and CDR2 ANQGSEA come from the germline V gene. The CDR3 has 11 amino acids. V lost 4 bases to trimming and J lost 3 bases, with 6 bases between them. This chain's CDR3 is CSVAREETQYF. In nucleotides, the CDR3 is TGCAGCGTTGCTCGGGAAGAGACCCAGTACTTC.

The chain is built from TRBV6-1 and TRBJ2-7, with D possibly matching TRBD1 (6 bases). This CDR3 has 14 residues. Germline CDR1 and CDR2: MNHNS and SASEGT. Trimming removed 2 bases at V and 7 bases at J, with 15 bases between. The CDR3 region has the DNA TGTGCCAGCAGTGAAACTGGGACATTCGGGGAGCAGTACTTC. This sequence encodes CASSETGTFGEQYF.

The V and J genes are TRBV10-2 and TRBJ2-1, with 8 bases identical to TRBD1. Germline V gives CDR1 WSHSY, CDR2 SAAADI. CDR3 length: 15 amino acids. The trim removed 6 bases at V and 1 base at J, leaving 5 bases unmatched. CDR3 DNA: TGCGCCAGCAGGCCCGACAGGGGATCCTACAATGAGCAGTTCTTC. Protein sequence: CASRPDRGSYNEQFF.

This rearrangement joins TRBV6-4 to TRBJ2-5; perhaps TRBD2 as D (5 bases). V was trimmed by 0 bases and J by 5 bases, leaving 19 bases between them. Looked up from germline, CDR1 is MRHNA and CDR2 is SNTAGT. This CDR3 has 17 residues. The CDR3 here is CASSDSRRHLIGETQYF. Written as DNA, the CDR3 is TGTGCCAGCAGTGACTCGAGGAGGCACCTAATAGGCGAGACCCAGTACTTC.

V gene TRBV30 combines with J gene TRBJ2-1; possibly TRBD2 for D (6 bases). The V gene lost 3 bases and the J gene lost 5 bases, with 8 bases spanning the gap. This CDR3 spans 12 amino acids. Germline V gene lookup returns CDR1 GTSNPN and CDR2 SVGIG (reference sequence). DNA for the CDR3: TGTGCCTGGAGGCGGGGTAACAATGAGCAGTTCTTC. Residues: CAWRRGNNEQFF.

The J gene is TRBJ1-1, the V gene TRBV2, with 10 bases matching TRBD1. J gave up 3 bases and V 7 bases, and 2 bases lay outside the gene matches. Germline V gene lookup returns CDR1 SNHLY and CDR2 FYNNEI. The CDR3 loop spans 13 amino acids. The CDR3 DNA reads as TGTGCCAGCAAGGGACAGGGGCACACTGAAGCTTTCTTT. Protein sequence: CASKGQGHTEAFF. Combining the CDR3 with reference TRBV2 and TRBJ1-1 gives the whole variable domain EPEVTQTPSHQVTQMGQEVILRCVPISNHLYFYWYRQILGQKVEFLVSFYNNEISEKSEIFDDQFSVERPDGSNFTLKIRSTKLEDSAMYFCASKGQGHTEAFFGQGTRLTVV.

This chain uses TRBV11-3 with TRBJ1-3; D not certain. Trimming shortened V by 5 bases and J by 0 bases, and 5 bases separated the two germline ends. Germline lookup yields CDR1 SGHNT and CDR2 YENEEA. This CDR3 comprises 13 residues. CDR3 amino acids: CASSQFSGNTIYF. CDR3 nucleotides: TGTGCCAGCAGCCAATTCTCTGGAAACACCATATATTTT. Looking up the rest from reference TRBV11-3 and TRBJ1-3 gives the full variable domain: EAGVVQSPRYKIIEKKQPVAFWCNPISGHNTLYWYLQNLGQGPELLIRYENEEAVDDSQLPKDRFSAERLKGVDSTLKIQPAELGDSAVYLCASSQFSGNTIYFGEGSWLTVV.